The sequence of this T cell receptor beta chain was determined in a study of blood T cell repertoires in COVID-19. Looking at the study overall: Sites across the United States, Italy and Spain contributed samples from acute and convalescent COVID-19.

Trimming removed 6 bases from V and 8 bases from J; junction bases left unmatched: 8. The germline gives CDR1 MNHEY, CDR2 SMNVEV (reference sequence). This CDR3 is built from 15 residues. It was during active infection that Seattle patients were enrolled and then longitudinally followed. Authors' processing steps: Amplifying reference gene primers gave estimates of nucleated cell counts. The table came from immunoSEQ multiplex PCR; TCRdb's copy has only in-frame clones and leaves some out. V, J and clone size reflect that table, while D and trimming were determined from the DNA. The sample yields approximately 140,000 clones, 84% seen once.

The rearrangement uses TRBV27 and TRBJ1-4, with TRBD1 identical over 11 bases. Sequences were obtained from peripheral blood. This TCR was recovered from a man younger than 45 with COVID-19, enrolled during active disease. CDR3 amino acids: CASSHGQGAGEKLFF. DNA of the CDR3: TGTGCCAGCAGCCACGGACAGGGGGCTGGGGAAAAACTGTTTTTT.